The 27 T cell receptor beta chains listed next were all sequenced from one sample in a study of early T cells in non-severe SARS-CoV-2 infection (dated by TCRdb to 2020 to 2022). Preparation of the library involved 5' RACE. Sequenced on a NextSeq 500. The public reads were reprocessed in TCRdb via fastp at Q25 and MiXCR, keeping in-frame beta chains. Rows matching on CDR3 protein sequence are summarized as one entry with the most common DNA and genes. For this sample the table gives roughly 77,000 distinct CDR3 sequences, of which 9.5% to 15% were detected only once. More than 4.5% of the sample is held by the ten biggest clonotypes. Sequenced sample: whole blood. These receptors all stem from an adult who was a healthcare worker with PCR-confirmed SARS-CoV-2 infection or an uninfected control (not recorded which).

V usage is TRBV27 and J usage is TRBJ2-7; 9 bases fit TRBD1. After removal of 2 bases from V and 5 bases from J, the junction contained 7 bases not matched to a gene. This CDR3 spans 15 amino acids. Germline lookup yields CDR1 MNHEY and CDR2 SMNVEV (reference sequence). CDR3 coding DNA: TGTGCCAGCAGTTTAATAGACAGGGGGATCCACGAGCAGTACTTC. Translation: CASSLIDRGIHEQYF.

In its sample, this clonotype was seen many times. The rearrangement uses TRBV13 and TRBJ1-1; D not resolved. CDR1 PRHDT and CDR2 FYEKMQ come from the germline V gene (reference sequence). CDR3 size: 16 residues. Trimming removed 0 bases from V and 0 bases from J, with 11 bases in between. For the CDR3, the DNA is TGTGCCAGCAGCTTAGGATCCCGGATAGTGAACACTGAAGCTTTCTTT. Translation gives CASSLGSRIVNTEAFF.

This clonotype was detected only a few times. The gene calls are TRBV5-6 and TRBJ2-7; the D gene is possibly TRBD2 (6 bases). This CDR3 spans 14 amino acids. The V gene lost 4 bases and the J gene lost 4 bases, with 15 bases spanning the gap. CDR1 SGHDT and CDR2 YYEEEE come from the germline V gene. The DNA of the CDR3 is TGTGCCAGCAGCCCCGGGGGATCGGGTTACGAGCAGTACTTC. Translation: CASSPGGSGYEQYF.

This clonotype was recorded at least ten times. This sequence joins TRBV6-5 and TRBJ1-1; no clear D. CDR1 and CDR2 (germline): MNHEY, SVGAGI. Trimming removed 3 bases at V and 0 bases at J, with 5 bases between. CDR3 length: 13 amino acids. Here the CDR3 DNA reads TGTGCCAGCAGTTATTACATGAACACTGAAGCTTTCTTT. Protein: CASSYYMNTEAFF.

The table lists this clonotype with many counts. The V call is TRBV5-1, the J call TRBJ2-7; the D call may be TRBD1 or TRBD2 (6 bases each). Germline V gene sequence: CDR1 SGHRS, CDR2 YFSETQ. The germline V and J ends were trimmed by 0 bases and 1 base, with 11 bases remaining between them. There are 15 residues in the CDR3. CDR3 in amino acids: CASSLAGGGSYEQYF. The CDR3 coding sequence is TGCGCCAGCAGCTTGGCCGGAGGGGGTTCCTACGAGCAGTACTTC.

The table lists this clonotype with many counts. The CDR3 protein is CASSSRWEIGGELFF. CDR3 DNA: TGTGCCAGCAGCTCAAGATGGGAAATCGGCGGGGAGCTGTTTTTT. The chain carries TRBV7-2 and TRBJ2-2, with unresolved D. Trimming removed 4 bases at V and 7 bases at J, with 16 bases between. CDR3 length equals 15 residues. The germline V gene encodes CDR1 SGHTA and CDR2 FQGNSA.

The chain uses TRBV7-8 and TRBJ2-1; 7 bases agree with TRBD2. CDR1 and CDR2 (germline): SGHVS, FQNEAQ. Losses at the gene ends were 3 bases for V and 4 bases for J; bases not matched to a gene: 3. CDR3 size: 14 residues. The CDR3 spells CASSLAGVYNEQFF. The CDR3 nucleotides are TGTGCCAGCAGCTTGGCGGGGGTATACAATGAGCAGTTCTTC.

This clonotype was seen a handful of times. J is TRBJ1-5 and V is TRBV20-1, with a possible D match to TRBD1 (6 bases). CDR3 length: 14 amino acids. The germline V and J ends were trimmed by 3 bases and 5 bases, with 14 bases remaining between them. CDR1 and CDR2 from the germline V gene are DFQATT and SNEGSKA (reference sequence). CDR3: CSASIPPGDQPQHF. The CDR3 DNA reads TGCAGTGCTAGTATCCCGCCAGGGGATCAGCCCCAGCATTTT.

This clonotype was picked up a small number of times. DNA for the CDR3: TGTGCCAGCAGCTTAGAATTAGCGGGAGTCAATGAGCAGTTCTTC. As protein: CASSLELAGVNEQFF. The chain couples TRBV7-8 to TRBJ2-1, with TRBD2 matching 9 bases. The CDR3 is 15 residues long. V gave up 1 base and J gave up 6 bases; unmatched junction bases: 4. Germline loops: CDR1 SGHVS, CDR2 FQNEAQ. The whole variable domain, filled in from reference TRBV7-8 and TRBJ2-1, reads GAGVSQSPRYKVAKRGQDVALRCDPISGHVSLFWYQQALGQGPEFLTYFQNEAQLDKSGLPSDRFFAERPEGSVSTLKIQRTQQEDSAVYLCASSLELAGVNEQFFGPGTRLTVL.

This clonotype was seen repeatedly, ten times or more. The rearrangement uses TRBV3-1 and TRBJ2-7, with D perhaps TRBD2 (5 bases). The CDR3 loop spans 14 amino acids. V lost 0 bases, J lost 3 bases, and 9 bases lay in between. From germline, CDR1 is LGHDT and CDR2 YNNKEL (reference sequence). CDR3 sequence reads: CASSQERLFYEQYF. The CDR3 coding sequence is TGTGCCAGCAGCCAAGAGCGACTATTCTACGAGCAGTACTTC.

Many counts were recorded for this clonotype. V gene TRBV6-6 combines with J gene TRBJ2-3; no definite D call. V lost 2 bases to trimming and J lost 1 base, with 7 bases between them. The V gene's germline CDR1 is MNHNY and CDR2 SVGAGI (reference sequence). The CDR3 length is 14 residues. For the CDR3, the DNA is TGTGCCAGCAGTTACGGCGGCCGCACAGATACGCAGTATTTT. Residues: CASSYGGRTDTQYF.

V usage is TRBV7-8 and J usage is TRBJ2-7; D might be TRBD2 (5 bases). The germline V gene has CDR1 SGHVS and CDR2 FQNEAQ. Trimming stripped 3 bases from V and 3 bases from J, with 15 bases between. The CDR3 length is 15 residues. CDR3 residues: CASSFGSSWGYEQYF. The CDR3, as DNA: TGTGCCAGCAGCTTTGGTTCTAGCTGGGGCTACGAGCAGTACTTC.

Ten or more counts support this clonotype. This rearrangement joins TRBV2 to TRBJ2-7; 7 nucleotides agree with TRBD2. With V trimmed by 6 bases and J by 0 bases, 5 bases remained unmatched. The germline gives CDR1 SNHLY, CDR2 FYNNEI. This CDR3 spans 14 amino acids. Here the CDR3 reads CASRLSGVSYEQYF. The CDR3 DNA reads as TGTGCCAGCAGGTTAAGCGGGGTCTCCTACGAGCAGTACTTC.

This clonotype was seen many times. This chain links TRBV24-1 with TRBJ1-1, with 7 nucleotides matching TRBD1. The V segment lost 6 bases and the J segment 4 bases; nucleotides outside the gene matches: 1. Germline CDR1 is KGHDR and CDR2 is SFDVKD. CDR3 size: 12 residues. This CDR3 reads CATSQGGTEAFF. In DNA, the CDR3 is TGTGCCACCAGTCAGGGGGGCACTGAAGCTTTCTTT.

This clonotype was counted between two and nine times. The chain combines TRBV18 with TRBJ2-7; D is uncertain. CDR1 is KGHSH, CDR2 LQKENI, per germline. This CDR3 contains 12 residues. Trimming removed 1 base at V and 5 bases at J, with 6 bases between. CDR3 DNA sequence: TGTGCCAGCTCACCACTCCCGGACGAGCAGTACTTC. It specifies CASSPLPDEQYF.

The CDR3 is CASRLGGAETYEQYF. CDR3 DNA sequence: TGTGCCAGCAGACTTGGGGGAGCGGAAACCTACGAGCAGTACTTC. The chain has TRBV28 and TRBJ2-7; D assignment may be TRBD1 or TRBD2 (5 bases each). Germline V gene data show CDR1 as MDHEN and CDR2 as SYDVKM. The CDR3 has 15 residues. Trimming pared 6 bases from V and 2 bases from J, leaving 17 bases between.

The chain is built from TRBV7-2 and TRBJ2-7; TRBD1 aligns across 8 bases. The CDR3 has 15 amino acids. The ends lost 3 bases at V and 4 bases at J; junction bases unmatched: 8. Germline V gene data show CDR1 as SGHTA and CDR2 as FQGNSA. The CDR3 DNA reads TGTGCCAGCAGCTTCCAGACAGGGGTTAGGTACGAGCAGTACTTC. Protein: CASSFQTGVRYEQYF.

On this clonotype itself: Just one base apart from a much larger clone, this may be a read error. The CDR3 sequence is CATSYLTGTNEKLFF. CDR3 bases: TGTGCCACCAGTTACCTGACAGGGACTAATGAAAAACTGTTTTTT. The chain combines TRBV6-5 with TRBJ1-4, with TRBD1 matching 7 bases. Germline lookup yields CDR1 MNHEY and CDR2 SVGAGI. This CDR3 is built from 15 residues.

This clonotype was seen only a few times. The gene calls are TRBV19 and TRBJ1-4, with TRBD1 as a possible D gene (5 bases). The germline V gene encodes CDR1 LNHDA and CDR2 SQIVND (reference sequence). The CDR3 is made up of 16 amino acids. V gave up 7 bases and J gave up 4 bases, with 19 bases separating them. The CDR3 loop reads CASTTTGTEDNEKLFF. CDR3 DNA sequence: TGTGCCAGTACTACGACCGGGACTGAAGATAATGAAAAACTGTTTTTT.

CDR3 loop: CASSPGRGFTEAFF. The CDR3 region has the DNA TGTGCCAGCAGCCCTGGACGGGGATTCACTGAAGCTTTCTTT. The chain recombines TRBV11-1 with TRBJ1-1; no definite D call. CDR1 is SGHAT and CDR2 is FQDESV in the germline V gene (reference sequence). CDR3 size: 14 residues. V dropped 5 bases and J dropped 4 bases, with 14 bases sitting between them.

As concerns this clonotype: At one end the junction does not follow the germline gene, possibly because of a read error. This chain joins TRBV20-1 and TRBJ1-4, with D maybe TRBD1 (5 bases). This CDR3 has 14 residues. Per the germline V gene, CDR1 is DFQATT and CDR2 is SNEGSKA (reference sequence). The CDR3 spells CSARVGGGGEKLYF. DNA of the CDR3: TGCAGTGCTAGAGTGGGGGGAGGCGGTGAAAAACTGTATTTT.

The chain has TRBV7-9 and TRBJ2-1, with 9 bases fitting TRBD2. V lost 7 bases to trimming and J lost 7 bases; unmatched junction nucleotides: 11. Germline loops: CDR1 SEHNR, CDR2 FQNEAQ (reference sequence). CDR3 length equals 15 residues. DNA of the CDR3: TGTGCCAGCATTCCACCCGGGACTAGCTTTAATGAGCAGTTCTTC. It encodes CASIPPGTSFNEQFF.

Ten or more counts support this clonotype. The chain combines TRBV19 with TRBJ2-1, with 8 bases lining up with TRBD1. The junction had 8 bases not matched to a gene; V was cut back by 5 bases and J by 5 bases. The CDR3 has 15 residues. Germline V gives CDR1 LNHDA, CDR2 SQIVND (reference sequence). CDR3 nucleotides: TGTGCCAGTAGTCTCAGGGGGCTTCAGGACAATGAGCAGTTCTTC. This codes for CASSLRGLQDNEQFF.

The V and J genes are TRBV6-4 and TRBJ2-2; D gene uncertain. V lost 5 bases, J lost 1 base, and 8 bases lay in between. The germline gives CDR1 MRHNA, CDR2 SNTAGT. The CDR3 sequence is 14 residues long. The CDR3 loop reads CASSRGLNTGELFF. CDR3 DNA: TGTGCCAGCAGTCGAGGTCTGAACACCGGGGAGCTGTTTTTT.

The J gene is TRBJ2-5, the V gene TRBV11-2; D is ambiguous. Germline lookup yields CDR1 SGHAT and CDR2 FQNNGV. The CDR3 has 11 amino acids. Trimming stripped 5 bases from V and 5 bases from J, with 6 bases between. The CDR3 DNA is TGTGCCAGCAGCAACCGGGAGACCCAGTACTTC. This codes for CASSNRETQYF. The variable domain in full, with the rest retrieved from reference TRBV11-2 and TRBJ2-5, is EAGVAQSPRYKIIEKRQSVAFWCNPISGHATLYWYQQILGQGPKLLIQFQNNGVVDDSQLPKDRFSAERLKGVDSTLKIQPAKLEDSAVYLCASSNRETQYFGPGTRLLVL.

The gene calls are TRBV28 and TRBJ2-3; 8 bases agree with TRBD1. The CDR3 is 14 residues long. Trimming took 2 bases from V and 4 from J; bases not matched to a gene: 2. Germline loops: CDR1 MDHEN, CDR2 SYDVKM. The CDR3 region is CASSLEQGADTQYF. Written as DNA, the CDR3 is TGTGCCAGCAGTTTAGAACAGGGGGCAGATACGCAGTATTTT.

This clonotype has only a few counts. V usage is TRBV7-2 and J usage is TRBJ1-5; D is unresolved. The CDR3 contains 12 residues. Germline CDR1 and CDR2: SGHTA and FQGNSA. Trimming shortened V by 5 bases and J by 6 bases, and 8 bases separated the two germline ends. CDR3 region: CASSIESQPQHF. CDR3 in DNA: TGTGCCAGCAGCATAGAAAGTCAGCCCCAGCATTTT.